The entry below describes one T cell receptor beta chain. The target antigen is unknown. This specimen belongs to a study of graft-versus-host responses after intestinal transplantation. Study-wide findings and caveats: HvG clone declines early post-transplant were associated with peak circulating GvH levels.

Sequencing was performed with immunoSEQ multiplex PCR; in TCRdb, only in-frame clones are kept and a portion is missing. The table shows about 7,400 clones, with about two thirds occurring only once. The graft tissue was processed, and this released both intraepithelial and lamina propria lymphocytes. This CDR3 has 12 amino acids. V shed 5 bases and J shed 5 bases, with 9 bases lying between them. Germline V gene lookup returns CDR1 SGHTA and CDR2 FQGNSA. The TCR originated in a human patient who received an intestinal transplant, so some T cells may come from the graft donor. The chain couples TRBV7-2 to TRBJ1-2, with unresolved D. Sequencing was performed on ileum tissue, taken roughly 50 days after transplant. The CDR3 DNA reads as TGTGCCAGCAGCCCCCTCTTTTATGGCTACACCTTC. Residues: CASSPLFYGYTF.